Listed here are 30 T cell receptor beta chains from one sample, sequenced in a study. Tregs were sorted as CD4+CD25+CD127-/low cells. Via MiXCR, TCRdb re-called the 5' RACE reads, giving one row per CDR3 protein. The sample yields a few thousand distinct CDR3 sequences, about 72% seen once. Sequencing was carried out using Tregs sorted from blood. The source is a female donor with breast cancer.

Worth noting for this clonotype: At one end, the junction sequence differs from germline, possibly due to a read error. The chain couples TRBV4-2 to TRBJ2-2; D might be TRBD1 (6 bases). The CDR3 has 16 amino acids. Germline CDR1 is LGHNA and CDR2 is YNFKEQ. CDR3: CASSQVQGTHTGELFF. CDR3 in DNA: TGCGCCAGCAGCCAAGTTCAGGGGACCCACACCGGGGAGCTGTTTTTT.

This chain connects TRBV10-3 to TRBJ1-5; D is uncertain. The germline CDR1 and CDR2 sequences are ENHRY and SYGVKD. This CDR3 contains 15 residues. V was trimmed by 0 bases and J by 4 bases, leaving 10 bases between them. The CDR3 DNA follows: TGTGCCATCAGTGAGTCGGAGTTAGGGAATCAGCCCCAGCATTTT. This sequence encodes CAISESELGNQPQHF.

CDR3 loop: CASSPGVSNQPQHF. The CDR3, as DNA: TGTGCCAGCAGCCCAGGCGTTAGCAATCAGCCCCAGCATTTT. The chain is built from TRBV12-3 or TRBV12-4 and TRBJ1-5; D not resolved. Trimming left V 6 bases short and J 0 bases short, with 9 bases between. The CDR3 covers 14 residues.

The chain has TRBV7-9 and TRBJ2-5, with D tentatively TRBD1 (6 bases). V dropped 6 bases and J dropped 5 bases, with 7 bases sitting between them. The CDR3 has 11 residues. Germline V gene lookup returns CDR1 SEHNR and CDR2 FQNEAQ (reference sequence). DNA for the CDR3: TGTGCCAGCAGGGGGGCGGAGACCCAGTACTTC. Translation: CASRGAETQYF.

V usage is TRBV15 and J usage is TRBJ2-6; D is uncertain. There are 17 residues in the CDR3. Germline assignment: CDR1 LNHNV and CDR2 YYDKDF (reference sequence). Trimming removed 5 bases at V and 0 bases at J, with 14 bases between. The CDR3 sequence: CATSARSSPSGANVLTF. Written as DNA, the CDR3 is TGTGCCACCAGCGCCAGGTCCTCACCCTCTGGGGCCAACGTCCTGACTTTC.

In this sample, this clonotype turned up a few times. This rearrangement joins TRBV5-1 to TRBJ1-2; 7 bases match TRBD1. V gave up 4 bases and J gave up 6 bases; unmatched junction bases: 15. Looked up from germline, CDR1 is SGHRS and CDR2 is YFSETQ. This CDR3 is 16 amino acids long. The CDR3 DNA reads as TGCGCCAGCAGCGCAGACAGGGAGATTATCGCGGATGGCTACACCTTC. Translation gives CASSADREIIADGYTF.

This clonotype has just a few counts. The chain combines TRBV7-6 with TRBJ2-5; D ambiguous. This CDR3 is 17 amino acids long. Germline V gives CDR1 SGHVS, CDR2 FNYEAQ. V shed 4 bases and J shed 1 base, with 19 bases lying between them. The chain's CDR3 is CASSSPDGLWGQETQYF. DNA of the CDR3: TGTGCCAGCAGCTCCCCCGATGGGCTTTGGGGCCAAGAGACCCAGTACTTC. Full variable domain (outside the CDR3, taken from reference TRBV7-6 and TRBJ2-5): GAGVSQSPRYKVTKRGQDVALRCDPISGHVSLYWYRQALGQGPEFLTYFNYEAQQDKSGLPNDRFSAERPEGSISTLTIQRTEQRDSAMYRCASSSPDGLWGQETQYFGPGTRLLVL.

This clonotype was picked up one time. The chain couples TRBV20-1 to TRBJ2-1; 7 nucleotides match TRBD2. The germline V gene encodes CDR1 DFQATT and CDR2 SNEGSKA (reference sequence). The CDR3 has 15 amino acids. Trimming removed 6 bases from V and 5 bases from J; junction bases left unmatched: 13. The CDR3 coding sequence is TGCAGTGCCCCCAGGGAGCTAGCGGACCACAATGAGCAGTTCTTC. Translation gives CSAPRELADHNEQFF.

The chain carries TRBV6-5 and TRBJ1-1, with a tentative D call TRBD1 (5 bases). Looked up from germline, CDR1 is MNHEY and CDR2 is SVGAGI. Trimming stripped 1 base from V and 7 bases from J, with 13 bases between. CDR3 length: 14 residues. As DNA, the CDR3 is TGTGCCAGCAGTTACTTAGGGGTAGGTGGTGAAGCTTTCTTT. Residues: CASSYLGVGGEAFF.

The DNA of the CDR3 is TGTGCTGCCACAATAGCGGGGAGCACAGATACGCAGTATTTT. Translated, it gives CAATIAGSTDTQYF. The rearrangement uses TRBV12-3 or TRBV12-4 and TRBJ2-3, with 8 bases fitting TRBD2. The CDR3 totals 14 residues.

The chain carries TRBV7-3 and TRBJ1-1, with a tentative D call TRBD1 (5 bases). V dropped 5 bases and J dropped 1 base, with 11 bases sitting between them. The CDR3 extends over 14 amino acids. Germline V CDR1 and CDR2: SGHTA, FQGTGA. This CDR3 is CASSPGTENTEAFF. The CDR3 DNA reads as TGTGCCAGCAGCCCGGGGACGGAGAACACTGAAGCTTTCTTT.

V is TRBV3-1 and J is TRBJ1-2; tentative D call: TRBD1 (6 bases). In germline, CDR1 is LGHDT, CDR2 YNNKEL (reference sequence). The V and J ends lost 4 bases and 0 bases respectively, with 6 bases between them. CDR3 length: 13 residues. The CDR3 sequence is CASSRQANYGYTF. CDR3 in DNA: TGTGCCAGCAGCCGACAGGCTAACTATGGCTACACCTTC.

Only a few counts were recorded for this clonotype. The chain's CDR3 is CASSSTGRARNEQFF. CDR3 coding DNA: TGCGCCAGCAGCTCGACAGGGCGTGCGCGCAATGAGCAGTTCTTC. The V and J genes are TRBV5-1 and TRBJ2-1, with TRBD1 matching 7 bases. CDR1 is SGHRS and CDR2 is YFSETQ in the germline V gene. Unmatched junction bases numbered 9, after V lost 3 bases and J lost 6 bases. The CDR3 is 15 residues long.

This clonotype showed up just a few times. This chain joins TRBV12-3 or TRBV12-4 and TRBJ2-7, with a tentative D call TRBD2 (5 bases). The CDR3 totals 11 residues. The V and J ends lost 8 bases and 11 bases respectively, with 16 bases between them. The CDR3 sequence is CASGELGQKYF. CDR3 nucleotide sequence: TGTGCCAGCGGTGAACTAGGCCAGAAGTACTTC.

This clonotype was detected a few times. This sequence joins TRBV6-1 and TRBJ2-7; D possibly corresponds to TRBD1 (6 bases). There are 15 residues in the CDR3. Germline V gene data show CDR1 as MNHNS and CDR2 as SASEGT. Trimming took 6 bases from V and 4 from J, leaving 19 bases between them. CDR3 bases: TGTGCCAGCAGCCTTCCTAGGACAGCGAAGTACGAGCAGTACTTC. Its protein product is CASSLPRTAKYEQYF.

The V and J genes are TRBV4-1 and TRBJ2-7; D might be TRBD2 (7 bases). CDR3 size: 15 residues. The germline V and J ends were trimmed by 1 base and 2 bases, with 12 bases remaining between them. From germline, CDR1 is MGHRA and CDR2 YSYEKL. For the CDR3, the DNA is TGCGCCAGCAGCCAAGGGGGGGGCAGAACCTACGAGCAGTACTTC. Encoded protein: CASSQGGGRTYEQYF.

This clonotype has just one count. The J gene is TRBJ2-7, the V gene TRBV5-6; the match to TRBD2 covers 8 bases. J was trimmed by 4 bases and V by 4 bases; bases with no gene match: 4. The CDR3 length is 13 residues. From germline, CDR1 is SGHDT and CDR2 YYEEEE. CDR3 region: CASSPGGRYEQYF. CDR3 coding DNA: TGTGCCAGCAGCCCGGGGGGGCGGTACGAGCAGTACTTC.

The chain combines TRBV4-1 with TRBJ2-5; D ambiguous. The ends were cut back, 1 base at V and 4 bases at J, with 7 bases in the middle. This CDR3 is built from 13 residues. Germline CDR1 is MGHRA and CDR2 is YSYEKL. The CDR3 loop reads CASSQVQSETQYF. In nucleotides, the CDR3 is TGCGCCAGCAGCCAAGTTCAGTCAGAGACCCAGTACTTC.

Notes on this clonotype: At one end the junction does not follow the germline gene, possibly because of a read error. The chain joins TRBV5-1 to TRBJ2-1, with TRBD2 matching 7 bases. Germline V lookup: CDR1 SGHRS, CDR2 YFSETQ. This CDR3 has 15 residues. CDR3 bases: TGCGCCAGCCCCTGGAAAAAGCGGGGAATGAATGAGCAGCTCTTC. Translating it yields CASPWKKRGMNEQLF.

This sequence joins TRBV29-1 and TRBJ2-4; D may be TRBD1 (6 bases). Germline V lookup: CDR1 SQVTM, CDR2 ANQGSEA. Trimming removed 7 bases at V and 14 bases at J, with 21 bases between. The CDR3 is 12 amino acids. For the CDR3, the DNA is TGCAGCGGTACAGGGCCGGAGATTGAGGAGTACTTC. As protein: CSGTGPEIEEYF.

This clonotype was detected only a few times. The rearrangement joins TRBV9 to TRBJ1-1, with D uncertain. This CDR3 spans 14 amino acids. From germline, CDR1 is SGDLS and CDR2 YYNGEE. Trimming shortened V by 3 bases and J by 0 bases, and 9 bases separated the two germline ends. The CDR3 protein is CASSASTMNTEAFF. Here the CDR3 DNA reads TGTGCCAGCAGCGCCTCCACAATGAACACTGAAGCTTTCTTT.

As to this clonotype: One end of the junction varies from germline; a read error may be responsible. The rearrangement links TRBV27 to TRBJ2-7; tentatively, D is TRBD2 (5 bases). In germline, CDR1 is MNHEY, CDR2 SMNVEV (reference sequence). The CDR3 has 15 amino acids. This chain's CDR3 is CASTLRSGNSYEQCF. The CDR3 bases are TGTGCCAGCACCCTACGATCGGGGAACTCCTACGAGCAGTGCTTC.

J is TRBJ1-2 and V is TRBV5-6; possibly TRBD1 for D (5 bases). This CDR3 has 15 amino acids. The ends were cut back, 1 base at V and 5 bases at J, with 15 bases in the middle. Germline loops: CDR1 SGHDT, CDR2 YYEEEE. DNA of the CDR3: TGTGCCAGCAGCTTGTGGCCAGGGATTCAGTATGGCTACACCTTC. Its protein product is CASSLWPGIQYGYTF.

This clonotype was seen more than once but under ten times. The CDR3 DNA follows: TGTGCCAGCAGCCCGGCCGGGACTAGCGGGACCAGGAGGCGCTCCTACGAGCAGTACTTC. Its protein is CASSPAGTSGTRRRSYEQYF. The chain employs TRBV7-6 and TRBJ2-7; 13 nucleotides line up with TRBD2. The CDR3 covers 20 residues. After removal of 5 bases from V and 0 bases from J, the junction contained 16 bases not matched to a gene. Germline CDR1 reads SGHVS; CDR2 reads FNYEAQ.

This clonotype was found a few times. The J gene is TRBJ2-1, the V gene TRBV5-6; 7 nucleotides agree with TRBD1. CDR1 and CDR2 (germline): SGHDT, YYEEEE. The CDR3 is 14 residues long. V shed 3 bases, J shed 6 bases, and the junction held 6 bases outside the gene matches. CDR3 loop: CASSSQGRPNEQFF. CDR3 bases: TGTGCCAGCAGCTCACAGGGGCGACCCAATGAGCAGTTCTTC.

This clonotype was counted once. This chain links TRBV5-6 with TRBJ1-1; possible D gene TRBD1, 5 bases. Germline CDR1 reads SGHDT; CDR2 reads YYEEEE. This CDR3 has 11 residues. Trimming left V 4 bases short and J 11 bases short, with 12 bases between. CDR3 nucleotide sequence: TGTGCCAGCAGCCGTACAGGTTTGGCTTTCTTT. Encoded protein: CASSRTGLAFF.

The CDR3 DNA reads as TGCAGCGTTGCTATGACAGGGCCCAATGAGCAGTTCTTC. This codes for CSVAMTGPNEQFF. This chain connects TRBV29-1 to TRBJ2-1; TRBD1 agrees at 7 bases. Germline-derived CDR1 and CDR2 are SQVTM and ANQGSEA. With 4 bases clipped from V and 6 bases from J, the junction kept 6 bases outside the gene matches. This CDR3 is built from 13 residues.

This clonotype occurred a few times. CDR3 region: CSASAGGAGQPQHF. DNA for the CDR3: TGCAGTGCTAGTGCGGGGGGCGCTGGGCAGCCCCAGCATTTT. This chain joins TRBV20-1 and TRBJ1-5, with a tentative D call TRBD1 (6 bases). The CDR3 covers 14 residues. Germline V gene data show CDR1 as DFQATT and CDR2 as SNEGSKA (reference sequence). V lost 3 bases, J lost 7 bases, and 16 bases lay in between.

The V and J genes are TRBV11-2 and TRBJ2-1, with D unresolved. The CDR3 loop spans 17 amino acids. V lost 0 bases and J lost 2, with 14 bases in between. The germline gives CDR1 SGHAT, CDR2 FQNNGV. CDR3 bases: TGTGCCAGCAGCTTAGAAAGGTTATCGTCACCCTACAATGAGCAGTTCTTC. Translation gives CASSLERLSSPYNEQFF.

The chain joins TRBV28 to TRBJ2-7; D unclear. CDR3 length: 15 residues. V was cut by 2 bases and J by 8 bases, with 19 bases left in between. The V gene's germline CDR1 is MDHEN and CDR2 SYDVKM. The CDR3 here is CASSLGTRSLRQQYF. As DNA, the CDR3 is TGTGCCAGCAGTTTAGGTACGAGAAGCCTACGCCAGCAGTACTTC.